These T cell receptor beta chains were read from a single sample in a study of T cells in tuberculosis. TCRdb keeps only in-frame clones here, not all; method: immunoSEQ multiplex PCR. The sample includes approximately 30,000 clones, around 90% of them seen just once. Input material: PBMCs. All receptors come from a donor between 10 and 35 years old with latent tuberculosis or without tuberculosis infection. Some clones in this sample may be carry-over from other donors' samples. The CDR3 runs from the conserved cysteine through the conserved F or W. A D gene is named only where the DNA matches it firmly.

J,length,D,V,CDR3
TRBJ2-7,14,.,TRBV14,CASSQGGGPLEQYF
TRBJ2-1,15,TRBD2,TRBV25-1,CASSGTRGAYNEQFF
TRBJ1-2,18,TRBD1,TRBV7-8,CASSLARILTGKNYGYTF
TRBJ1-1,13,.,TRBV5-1,CASSFAGNTEAFF
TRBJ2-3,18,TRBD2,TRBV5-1,CASSLVASGREVTDTQYF
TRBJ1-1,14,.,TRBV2,CASTQIVEGTEAFF
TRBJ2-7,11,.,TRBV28,CASSDPGEQYF
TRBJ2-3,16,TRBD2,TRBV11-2,CASSFTSGGIADTQYF
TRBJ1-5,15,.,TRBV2,CASSAAGYSNQPQHF
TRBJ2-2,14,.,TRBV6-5,CASGGRINTGELFF
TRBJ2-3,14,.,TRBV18,CASSPGGGRDTQYF
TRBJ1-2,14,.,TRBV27,CASSPQVGLGGYTF
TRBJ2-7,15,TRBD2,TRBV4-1,CASSQEAGLSYEQYF
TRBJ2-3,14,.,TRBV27,CASSPSLDTDTQYF
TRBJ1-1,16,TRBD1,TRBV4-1,CASSQASTGEFTEAFF
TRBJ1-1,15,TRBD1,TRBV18,CASSLIDRVNTEAFF
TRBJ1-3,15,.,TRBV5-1,CASSKEDNSGNTIYF
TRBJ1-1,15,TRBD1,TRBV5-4,CASSNAGQMNTEAFF
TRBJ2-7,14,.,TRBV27,CASSLFAGTYEQYF
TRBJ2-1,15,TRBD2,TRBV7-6,CASRLTSGVGNEQFF
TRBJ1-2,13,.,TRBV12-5,CASGFPQGYGYTF
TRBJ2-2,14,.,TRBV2,CASSVDRNTGELFF
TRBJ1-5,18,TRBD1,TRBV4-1,CASSQDYPGTGYGQPQHF
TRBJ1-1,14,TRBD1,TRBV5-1,CASSLGQGRTEAFF
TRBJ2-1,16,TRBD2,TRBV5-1,CASSFPGRAAYNEQFF
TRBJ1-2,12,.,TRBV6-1,CASSESLLGYTF
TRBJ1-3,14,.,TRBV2,CASRFQGAGNTIYF
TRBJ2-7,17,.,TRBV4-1,CASSRYPTGDSSYEQYF
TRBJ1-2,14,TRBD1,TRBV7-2,CASSFDRAGYGYTF
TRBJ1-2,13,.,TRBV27,CASSLLEGSGYTF
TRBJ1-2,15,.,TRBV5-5,CASSLGWGANYGYTF
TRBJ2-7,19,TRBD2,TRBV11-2,CASSPIGTSGGLSSYEQYF
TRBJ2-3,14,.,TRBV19,CASSWAGPTDTQYF
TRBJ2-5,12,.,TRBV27,CASVGAGETQYF
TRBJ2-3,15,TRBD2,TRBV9,CASSEPGGGTDTQYF
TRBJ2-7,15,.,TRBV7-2,CASSYSVLSLYEQYF
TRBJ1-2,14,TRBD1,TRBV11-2,CASSLDGQGSGYTF
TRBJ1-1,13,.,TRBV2,CASTSAGDTEAFF
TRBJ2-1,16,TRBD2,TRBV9,CASSVGVLAGRNEQFF
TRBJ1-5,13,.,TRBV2,CASSVEVNQPQHF
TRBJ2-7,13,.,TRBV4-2,CASSPDRSYEQYF